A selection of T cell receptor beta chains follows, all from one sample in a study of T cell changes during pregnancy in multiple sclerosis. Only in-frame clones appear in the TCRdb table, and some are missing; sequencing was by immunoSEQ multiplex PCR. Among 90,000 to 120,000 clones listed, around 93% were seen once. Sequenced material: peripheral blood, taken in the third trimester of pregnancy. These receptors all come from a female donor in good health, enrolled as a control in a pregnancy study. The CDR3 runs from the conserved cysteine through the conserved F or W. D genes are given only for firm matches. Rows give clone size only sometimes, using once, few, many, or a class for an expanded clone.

DNA: TGTGCCAGCTCACCCATTGTGCAGGGGCCTAATGAAAAACTGTTTTTT; CDR3: CASSPIVQGPNEKLFF; length: 16; J: TRBJ1-4; V: TRBV18; D: -; size: few
DNA: TGCAGCGCCCCACCTTTACAGGGAGGCACAGATACGCAGTATTTT; CDR3: CSAPPLQGGTDTQYF; length: 15; J: TRBJ2-3; V: TRBV29-1; D: -; size: once
DNA: TGTGCCAGCAGCGTAGCTACAGGGGGCGCAGGGAACACTGAAGCTTTCTTT; CDR3: CASSVATGGAGNTEAFF; length: 17; J: TRBJ1-1; V: TRBV9; D: TRBD1; size: once
DNA: TGTGCCAGCAGTTACTTGGCAGGGGGCGGTGAAAAACTGTTTTTT; CDR3: CASSYLAGGGEKLFF; length: 15; J: TRBJ1-4; V: TRBV6-5; D: TRBD1; size: -
DNA: TGTGCCAGCGCCGCGCGGGATTTGGCCTACGAGCAGTACTTC; CDR3: CASAARDLAYEQYF; length: 14; J: TRBJ2-7; V: TRBV6-5; D: -; size: -
DNA: TGCAGCGTTGTTCGGGTCAGCATGAACACTGAAGCTTTCTTT; CDR3: CSVVRVSMNTEAFF; length: 14; J: TRBJ1-1; V: TRBV29-1; D: -; size: -
DNA: TGTGCCAGCAGCTTCAACATTGACACTGAAGCTTTCTTT; CDR3: CASSFNIDTEAFF; length: 13; J: TRBJ1-1; V: TRBV7-3; D: -; size: few
DNA: TGTGCCAGTATGTCGGACAGGCCTCTTAGCAATCAGCCCCAGCATTTT; CDR3: CASMSDRPLSNQPQHF; length: 16; J: TRBJ1-5; V: TRBV19; D: TRBD1; size: -
DNA: TGTGCCAGCAGCTTAAACAGGGACGGAAACACCATATATTTT; CDR3: CASSLNRDGNTIYF; length: 14; J: TRBJ1-3; V: TRBV7-2; D: -; size: -
DNA: TGTGCCAGCAGCTTCCCCGGGGGAGGGTATGGCTACACCTTC; CDR3: CASSFPGGGYGYTF; length: 14; J: TRBJ1-2; V: TRBV5-6; D: -; size: -
DNA: TGTGCCAGCAGCAAAGGGGGGAGACAGGGTAAGTCCGGGGAGCTGTTTTTT; CDR3: CASSKGGRQGKSGELFF; length: 17; J: TRBJ2-2; V: TRBV21-1; D: -; size: -
DNA: TGTGCCAGCAGAGGGACAGGGTACGAGCAGTACTTC; CDR3: CASRGTGYEQYF; length: 12; J: TRBJ2-7; V: TRBV6-1; D: TRBD1; size: -
DNA: TGTGCCACCAGGGGACAGGGGGCTTCACCCCTCCACTTT; CDR3: CATRGQGASPLHF; length: 13; J: TRBJ1-6; V: TRBV15; D: TRBD1; size: -
DNA: TGTGCCAGCAGCTTGCACGGTATAATGAACACTGAAGCTTTCTTT; CDR3: CASSLHGIMNTEAFF; length: 15; J: TRBJ1-1; V: TRBV5-4; D: -; size: -
DNA: TGTGCCAGCAGCTTGGAGAGCGAGCAGTTCTTC; CDR3: CASSLESEQFF; length: 11; J: TRBJ2-1; V: TRBV5-4; D: -; size: -
DNA: TGTGCCAGCAGTTTGAAGTTCGGGACAGGGACCTCCTACGAGCAGTACTTC; CDR3: CASSLKFGTGTSYEQYF; length: 17; J: TRBJ2-7; V: TRBV27; D: TRBD1; size: -
DNA: TGTGCCAGTAGTGACGGACAGGGATGGGCCAAAAACATTCAGTACTTC; CDR3: CASSDGQGWAKNIQYF; length: 16; J: TRBJ2-4; V: TRBV19; D: TRBD1; size: -
DNA: TGTGCCAGCAGCGTGGGGAGGGTAGAGACCCAGTACTTC; CDR3: CASSVGRVETQYF; length: 13; J: TRBJ2-5; V: TRBV9; D: TRBD2; size: -
DNA: TGTGCCAGCAGCCCCGCAGGGGGAGACCATTCACCCCTCCACTTT; CDR3: CASSPAGGDHSPLHF; length: 15; J: TRBJ1-6; V: TRBV5-6; D: TRBD1; size: few
DNA: TGTGCCAGCAGCTTATCCGGGGGGCCGAACACCGGGGAGCTGTTTTTT; CDR3: CASSLSGGPNTGELFF; length: 16; J: TRBJ2-2; V: TRBV7-2; D: -; size: few
DNA: TGTGCCACCAGCATGGCAGGGGGCTCGAATTCACCCCTCCACTTT; CDR3: CATSMAGGSNSPLHF; length: 15; J: TRBJ1-6; V: TRBV15; D: TRBD1; size: -
DNA: TGTGCCATCAGTGAGTCGGACAGCTCCTACGAGCAGTACTTC; CDR3: CAISESDSSYEQYF; length: 14; J: TRBJ2-7; V: TRBV10-3; D: -; size: -
DNA: TGTGCCAGCAGCCAAGTTCTAGCGGGGGGGGGTGAGCAGTTCTTC; CDR3: CASSQVLAGGGEQFF; length: 15; J: TRBJ2-1; V: TRBV4-2; D: TRBD2; size: -
DNA: TGCGCCAGCAGCGGCGGGGGAGAGACCCAGTACTTC; CDR3: CASSGGGETQYF; length: 12; J: TRBJ2-5; V: TRBV5-1; D: TRBD2; size: -
DNA: TGTGCCAGCAGCCCCACGGGGACTACTGAAGCTTTCTTT; CDR3: CASSPTGTTEAFF; length: 13; J: TRBJ1-1; V: TRBV7-9; D: -; size: -
DNA: TGTGCCATCAGTGAGTCAACAGGGACGAACACTGAAGCTTTCTTT; CDR3: CAISESTGTNTEAFF; length: 15; J: TRBJ1-1; V: TRBV10-3; D: -; size: -
DNA: TGTGCCAGCAGGGCGTCGATGACAGATTACACTGAAGCTTTCTTT; CDR3: CASRASMTDYTEAFF; length: 15; J: TRBJ1-1; V: TRBV2; D: -; size: few
DNA: TGTGCCAGCACCAAAACACCAGGGGCTTATGGCTACACCTTC; CDR3: CASTKTPGAYGYTF; length: 14; J: TRBJ1-2; V: TRBV9; D: -; size: -
DNA: TGTGCCAGTAGTTTTCAACCGGGACAGGGGTACGAGCAGTACTTC; CDR3: CASSFQPGQGYEQYF; length: 15; J: TRBJ2-7; V: TRBV19; D: TRBD1; size: -
DNA: TGTGCCAGCAGCGCCCTGACAAGCTTCCATGGCTACACCTTC; CDR3: CASSALTSFHGYTF; length: 14; J: TRBJ1-2; V: TRBV11-1; D: -; size: -
DNA: TGTGCCAGCAGTTCCCCCGACAGGGGAAGGTCACCCCTCCACTTT; CDR3: CASSSPDRGRSPLHF; length: 15; J: TRBJ1-6; V: TRBV6-5; D: TRBD1; size: few
DNA: TGCGCCAGCAGCCCGTCCGGGACTAGCGGGGGCCCCATCTCCTACAATGAGCAGTTCTTC; CDR3: CASSPSGTSGGPISYNEQFF; length: 20; J: TRBJ2-1; V: TRBV5-1; D: TRBD2; size: once
DNA: TGTGCCAGCAGCGTAGAAGGGAGCCACAGTCAGCCCCAGCATTTT; CDR3: CASSVEGSHSQPQHF; length: 15; J: TRBJ1-5; V: TRBV9; D: -; size: -
DNA: TGTGCCACCAGCAGAGATTTTGGGACAGATAGCAATCAGCCCCAGCATTTT; CDR3: CATSRDFGTDSNQPQHF; length: 17; J: TRBJ1-5; V: TRBV15; D: TRBD1; size: -
DNA: TGTGCCAGCAGCCAAGATATCGCTAGCGGGGGGGCAACAGATACGCAGTATTTT; CDR3: CASSQDIASGGATDTQYF; length: 18; J: TRBJ2-3; V: TRBV4-2; D: TRBD2; size: -
DNA: TGTGCCAGCAGCTTATCCACGGTAGATGGCTACACCTTC; CDR3: CASSLSTVDGYTF; length: 13; J: TRBJ1-2; V: TRBV7-6; D: -; size: -
DNA: TGTGCCAGCAGCCAGGGAACCCCAAGCGGGGAGCTGTTTTTT; CDR3: CASSQGTPSGELFF; length: 14; J: TRBJ2-2; V: TRBV13; D: -; size: few
DNA: TGTGCCAGCAGTGAAGCGCTTCGGAGAACGGCCCGCAATCAGCCCCAGCATTTT; CDR3: CASSEALRRTARNQPQHF; length: 18; J: TRBJ1-5; V: TRBV6-1; D: -; size: -
DNA: TGTGCCAGCAGCTTGTATTCACTGTCCTACGAGCAGTACTTC; CDR3: CASSLYSLSYEQYF; length: 14; J: TRBJ2-7; V: TRBV5-8; D: -; size: -
DNA: TGTGCCAGCAGTCTTGAGGGGGACAGGACGCGAGGCTACACCTTC; CDR3: CASSLEGDRTRGYTF; length: 15; J: TRBJ1-2; V: TRBV6-6; D: TRBD1; size: once
DNA: TGTGCCAGCAGCTTTGGGACAGGGGGTGGCACAGATACGCAGTATTTT; CDR3: CASSFGTGGGTDTQYF; length: 16; J: TRBJ2-3; V: TRBV11-3; D: TRBD1; size: -
DNA: TGTGCCAGCAGCGTGGGGGGAAGGGTCTCCACCGGGGAGCTGTTTTTT; CDR3: CASSVGGRVSTGELFF; length: 16; J: TRBJ2-2; V: TRBV9; D: -; size: -
DNA: TGTGCCAGCAGCTTGACAGATACGAACACTGAAGCTTTCTTT; CDR3: CASSLTDTNTEAFF; length: 14; J: TRBJ1-1; V: TRBV11-2; D: -; size: once
DNA: TGTGCCAGCAGCTCACCAGACAGGGGGCCGTTAGGTACAGATACGCAGTATTTT; CDR3: CASSSPDRGPLGTDTQYF; length: 18; J: TRBJ2-3; V: TRBV7-9; D: TRBD1; size: -
DNA: TGTGCCAGCAGCTATGGGGGACAGGGGCCGTATTCACCCCTCCACTTT; CDR3: CASSYGGQGPYSPLHF; length: 16; J: TRBJ1-6; V: TRBV11-2; D: TRBD1; size: -
DNA: TGTGCCAGCAGCTCCCCGGGAGGGGGCATCACTGAAGCTTTCTTT; CDR3: CASSSPGGGITEAFF; length: 15; J: TRBJ1-1; V: TRBV13; D: TRBD1; size: -
DNA: TGTGCCAGCAGCTTCAGGGGTCCCTCTGAAAAACTGTTTTTT; CDR3: CASSFRGPSEKLFF; length: 14; J: TRBJ1-4; V: TRBV7-8; D: -; size: -
DNA: TGCGCCAGCAGCTTGGCGGAGCGGGGGATATCCTACGAGCAGTACTTC; CDR3: CASSLAERGISYEQYF; length: 16; J: TRBJ2-7; V: TRBV5-1; D: TRBD2; size: once
DNA: TGTGCCAGCAGCCCGGGGACAGGTCCCACCGGGGAGCTGTTTTTT; CDR3: CASSPGTGPTGELFF; length: 15; J: TRBJ2-2; V: TRBV9; D: TRBD1; size: -
DNA: TGTGCCAGCTCTCAAAGCCGGGACAGAGTCACTGAAGCTTTCTTT; CDR3: CASSQSRDRVTEAFF; length: 15; J: TRBJ1-1; V: TRBV18; D: TRBD1; size: -
DNA: TGTGCCAGCCGCCTTTCATCTTCGGGGAATGAGCAGTTCTTC; CDR3: CASRLSSSGNEQFF; length: 14; J: TRBJ2-1; V: TRBV11-1; D: -; size: -
DNA: TGTGCCAGCAGCTTCCCGACTTTCTCCTACGAGCAGTACTTC; CDR3: CASSFPTFSYEQYF; length: 14; J: TRBJ2-7; V: TRBV5-6; D: -; size: -